This T cell receptor (beta chain) was captured in a study of blood T cell repertoires in COVID-19. Original handling: Scientists estimated how many nucleated cells there were by amplifying reference gene primers. Clones were read by immunoSEQ multiplex PCR, and TCRdb kept only the in-frame ones, dropping some. The V and J calls and clone size are taken from that table; D and trimming were inferred from the DNA. The table includes around 100,000 clones, approximately 89% detected once. Germline V gene sequence: CDR1 LGHNA, CDR2 YNFKEQ. J lost 8 bases, V lost 0 bases, and 10 bases had no gene match. There are 17 residues in the CDR3.

Sample: peripheral blood. The chain uses TRBV4-2 and TRBJ1-4, with TRBD1 matching 9 bases. The clonotype comes from a woman aged 25 to 39 with acute or convalescent COVID-19. The CDR3: CASSQDSGQGMREKLFF. The CDR3, as DNA: TGTGCCAGCAGCCAAGATTCCGGACAGGGGATGAGAGAAAAACTGTTTTTT.